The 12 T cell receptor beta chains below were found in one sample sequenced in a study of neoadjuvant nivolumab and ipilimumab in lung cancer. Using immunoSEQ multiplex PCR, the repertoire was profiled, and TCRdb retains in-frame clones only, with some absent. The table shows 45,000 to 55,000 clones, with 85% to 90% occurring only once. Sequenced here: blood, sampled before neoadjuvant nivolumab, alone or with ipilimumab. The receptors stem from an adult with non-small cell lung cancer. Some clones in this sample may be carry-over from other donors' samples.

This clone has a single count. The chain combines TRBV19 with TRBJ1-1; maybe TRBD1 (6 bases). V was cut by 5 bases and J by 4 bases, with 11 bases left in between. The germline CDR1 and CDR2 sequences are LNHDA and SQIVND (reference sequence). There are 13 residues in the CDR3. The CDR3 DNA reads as TGTGCCAGTAGTCGGACAGAGGGCACTGAAGCTTTCTTT. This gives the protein CASSRTEGTEAFF.

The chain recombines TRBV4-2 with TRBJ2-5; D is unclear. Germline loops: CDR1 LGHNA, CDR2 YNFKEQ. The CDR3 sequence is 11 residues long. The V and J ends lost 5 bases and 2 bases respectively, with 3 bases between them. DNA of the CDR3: TGTGCCAGCAGCGCTCAAGAGACCCAGTACTTC. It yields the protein CASSAQETQYF.

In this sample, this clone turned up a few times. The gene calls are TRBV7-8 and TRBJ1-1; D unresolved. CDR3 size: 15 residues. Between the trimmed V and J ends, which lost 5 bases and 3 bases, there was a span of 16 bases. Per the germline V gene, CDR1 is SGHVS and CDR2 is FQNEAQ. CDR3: CASSRTDGRDTEAFF. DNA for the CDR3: TGTGCCAGCAGCCGGACGGACGGGAGGGACACTGAAGCTTTCTTT.

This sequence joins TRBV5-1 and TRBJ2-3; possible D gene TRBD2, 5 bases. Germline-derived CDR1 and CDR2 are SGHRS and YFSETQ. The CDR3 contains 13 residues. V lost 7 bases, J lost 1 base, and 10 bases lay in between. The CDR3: CASRSGRTDTQYF. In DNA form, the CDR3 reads TGCGCCAGCCGGAGCGGCCGCACAGATACGCAGTATTTT. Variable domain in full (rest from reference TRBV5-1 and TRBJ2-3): KAGVTQTPRYLIKTRGQQVTLSCSPISGHRSVSWYQQTPGQGLQFLFEYFSETQRNKGNFPGRFSGRQFSNSRSEMNVSTLELGDSALYLCASRSGRTDTQYFGPGTRLTVL.

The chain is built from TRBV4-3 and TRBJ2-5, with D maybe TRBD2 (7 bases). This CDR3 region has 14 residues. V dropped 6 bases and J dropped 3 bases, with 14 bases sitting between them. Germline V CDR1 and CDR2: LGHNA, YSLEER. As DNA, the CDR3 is TGCGCCAGCAGTGGGGGGGGGCTCGAAGAGACCCAGTACTTC. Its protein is CASSGGGLEETQYF.

The CDR3 nucleotides are TGTGCCAGCAGCTCGGACAGGGATAGCTCCTACAATGAGCAGTTCTTC. This gives the protein CASSSDRDSSYNEQFF. V is TRBV7-9 and J is TRBJ2-1, with TRBD1 matching over 8 bases. This CDR3 region has 16 residues. Germline loops: CDR1 SEHNR, CDR2 FQNEAQ (reference sequence). The V segment lost 4 bases and the J segment 0 bases; nucleotides outside the gene matches: 5.

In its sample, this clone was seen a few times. The CDR3 spells CASGEGDGYTF. The CDR3 DNA reads as TGTGCCAGCGGGGAGGGGGATGGCTACACCTTC. This rearrangement joins TRBV2 to TRBJ1-2; TRBD1 might be the D (6 bases). Trimming shortened V by 8 bases and J by 6 bases, and 10 bases separated the two germline ends. CDR1 SNHLY and CDR2 FYNNEI come from the germline V gene. The CDR3 has 11 residues.

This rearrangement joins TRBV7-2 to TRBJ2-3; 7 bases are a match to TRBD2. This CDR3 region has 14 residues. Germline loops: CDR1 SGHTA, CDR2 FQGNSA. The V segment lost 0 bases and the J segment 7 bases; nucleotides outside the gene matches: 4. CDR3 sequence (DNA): TGTGCCAGCAGCTTAGCGGGAGGGCCGTATACGCAGTATTTT. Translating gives CASSLAGGPYTQYF.

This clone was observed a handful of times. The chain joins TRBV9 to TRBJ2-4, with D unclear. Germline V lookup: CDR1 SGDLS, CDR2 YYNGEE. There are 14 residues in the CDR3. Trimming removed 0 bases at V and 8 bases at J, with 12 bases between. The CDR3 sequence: CASSVDQSGDIQYF. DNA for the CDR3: TGTGCCAGCAGCGTAGATCAATCTGGGGACATTCAGTACTTC.

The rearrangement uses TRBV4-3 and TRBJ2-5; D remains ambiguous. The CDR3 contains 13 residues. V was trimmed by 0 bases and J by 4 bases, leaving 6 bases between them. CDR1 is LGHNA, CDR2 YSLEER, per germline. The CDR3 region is CASSQDKGETQYF. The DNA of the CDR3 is TGCGCCAGCAGCCAAGATAAGGGAGAGACCCAGTACTTC.

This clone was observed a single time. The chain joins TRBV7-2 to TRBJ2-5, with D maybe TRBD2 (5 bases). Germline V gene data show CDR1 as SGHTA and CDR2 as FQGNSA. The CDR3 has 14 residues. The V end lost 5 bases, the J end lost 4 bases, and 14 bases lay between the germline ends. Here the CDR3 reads CASSLGNAAETQYF. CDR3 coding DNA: TGTGCCAGCAGCCTCGGGAATGCGGCAGAGACCCAGTACTTC.

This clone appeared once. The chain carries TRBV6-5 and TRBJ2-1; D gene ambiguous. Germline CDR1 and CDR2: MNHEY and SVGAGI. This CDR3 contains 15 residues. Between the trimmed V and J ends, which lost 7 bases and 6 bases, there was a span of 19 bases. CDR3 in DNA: TGTGCCAGCACCATGGGTCCTAGTTCGCCCAATGAGCAGTTCTTC. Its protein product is CASTMGPSSPNEQFF.